Below, 27 T cell receptor beta chains from the same sample are listed, as sequenced in a study of human CD8 memory T cell subsets. UMI-labeled 5' RACE was used to make TCR beta libraries. TCRdb re-called the 5' RACE reads, yielding one record per CDR3 amino acid sequence without DNA. The sample totals roughly 17,000 distinct CDR3 sequences; its top ten clones hold 5% to 6%. Sequencing was performed on CD8+ T cells from PBMCs. These receptors originate from a human donor in good health.

The chain joins TRBV2 to TRBJ2-7; TCRdb picks TRBD1, but there is no DNA to check that call. There are 16 residues in the CDR3. The germline V gene has CDR1 SNHLY and CDR2 FYNNEI. CDR3 sequence reads: CASSISRQGTAYEQYF.

This chain uses TRBV7-9 with TRBJ2-1. CDR3 size: 12 residues. Germline V lookup: CDR1 SEHNR, CDR2 FQNEAQ (reference sequence). Here the CDR3 reads CASSLANNEQFF.

V gene TRBV20-1 combines with J gene TRBJ1-1; the TCRdb D gene call, TRBD1, has no DNA to confirm it. The CDR3 consists of 16 residues. Germline CDR1 and CDR2: DFQATT and SNEGSKA (reference sequence). The chain's CDR3 is CSARDRGALWNTEAFF.

The genes are TRBV5-1 and TRBJ2-3; the D call from TCRdb, TRBD2, cannot be confirmed without DNA. This CDR3 is built from 15 residues. Germline CDR1 is SGHRS and CDR2 is YFSETQ. The CDR3 here is CASSLAGQTTDTQYF.

This sequence joins TRBV5-6 and TRBJ1-2; the TCRdb D gene call, TRBD1, has no DNA to confirm it. CDR3 length: 17 residues. Germline V gene sequence: CDR1 SGHDT, CDR2 YYEEEE. This chain's CDR3 is CASSLRDSPSFPLDYTF.

The chain carries TRBV10-2 and TRBJ1-3. Germline V CDR1 and CDR2: WSHSY, SAAADI. CDR3 length: 15 amino acids. The CDR3 reads CASSESTAAGNTIYF.

The chain uses TRBV29-1 and TRBJ2-7; there is no DNA to check the TCRdb D call of TRBD1. Germline V gives CDR1 SQVTM, CDR2 ANQGSEA. The CDR3 totals 15 residues. The CDR3 spells CSVEDRGQGVYEQYF.

The chain carries TRBV2 and TRBJ1-6. Per the germline V gene, CDR1 is SNHLY and CDR2 is FYNNEI. The CDR3 sequence is 16 residues long. The CDR3 protein is CASSDEGTSYNSPLHF.

The chain has TRBV15 and TRBJ2-7; lacking DNA, the TRBD2 call made by TCRdb goes unchecked. Germline CDR1 is LNHNV and CDR2 is YYDKDF (reference sequence). The length of the CDR3 is 15 residues. CDR3 in amino acids: CATSRAAGEGYEQYF.

The CDR3 here is CASSYTLFYEQYF. The rearrangement uses TRBV6-2 or TRBV6-3 and TRBJ2-7. The CDR3 is 13 residues long. Germline CDR1 reads MNHEY; CDR2 reads SVGEGT.

Here the CDR3 reads CASLKSLYEDYGYTF. The V call is TRBV6-6, the J call TRBJ1-2. From germline, CDR1 is MNHNY and CDR2 SVGAGI (reference sequence). This CDR3 has 15 residues.

This chain uses TRBV2 with TRBJ2-3; TCRdb picks TRBD1, but there is no DNA to check that call. Germline V gives CDR1 SNHLY, CDR2 FYNNEI. The CDR3 contains 15 residues. The CDR3 reads CASSDSRGETDTQYF. The full variable domain, its missing parts supplied by reference TRBV2 and TRBJ2-3, is EPEVTQTPSHQVTQMGQEVILRCVPISNHLYFYWYRQILGQKVEFLVSFYNNEISEKSEIFDDQFSVERPDGSNFTLKIRSTKLEDSAMYFCASSDSRGETDTQYFGPGTRLTVL.

Measured by frequency, this clonotype is medium-sized (0.01 to 0.1%). The chain employs TRBV7-9 and TRBJ2-3. CDR1 is SEHNR, CDR2 FQNEAQ, per germline (reference sequence). This CDR3 region has 14 residues. The chain's CDR3 is CASSLVAGTDTQYF.

V gene TRBV12-3 or TRBV12-4 combines with J gene TRBJ2-1; TCRdb proposes TRBD1, but this gene call is untestable without DNA. There are 16 residues in the CDR3. The CDR3 is CASRHTGGSSYNEQFF.

This chain uses TRBV4-2 with TRBJ2-7; TCRdb's assignment of TRBD1 cannot be checked, as there is no DNA. CDR3 length equals 14 residues. CDR1 is LGHNA, CDR2 YNFKEQ, per germline. The CDR3 sequence: CASSQDVQGYEQYF.

The V gene is TRBV7-6, the J gene TRBJ1-1; TCRdb lists TRBD1, though no DNA is available to test this call. Germline V gene data show CDR1 as SGHVS and CDR2 as FNYEAQ. This CDR3 is 15 amino acids long. CDR3 region: CASSHQDRGNTEAFF.

This chain links TRBV11-1 with TRBJ2-1; TCRdb returns TRBD2, unconfirmable since there is no DNA. Looked up from germline, CDR1 is SGHAT and CDR2 is FQDESV (reference sequence). CDR3 length equals 13 residues. This chain's CDR3 is CASSAGTSGEQFF.

This chain links TRBV12-5 with TRBJ2-7; TCRdb selects TRBD1, and the lack of DNA leaves this call unchecked. CDR1 is LGHNT and CDR2 is FRNRAP in the germline V gene. CDR3 length: 12 amino acids. The CDR3 sequence is CASGSPRHEQYF.

The gene calls are TRBV7-8 and TRBJ1-1; TCRdb selects TRBD1, and the lack of DNA leaves this call unchecked. Germline V gene sequence: CDR1 SGHVS, CDR2 FQNEAQ. The CDR3 contains 15 residues. The CDR3 is CASSLGSGVNTEAFF.

The J gene is TRBJ2-1, the V gene TRBV7-7; checking the TCRdb D call of TRBD2 is not possible without DNA. The CDR3 contains 14 residues. Per the germline V gene, CDR1 is SSHAT and CDR2 is FNYEAQ (reference sequence). Here the CDR3 reads CASSPGTSGNEQFF.

The chain combines TRBV28 with TRBJ2-7; there is no DNA to check the TCRdb D call of TRBD1. From germline, CDR1 is MDHEN and CDR2 SYDVKM. This CDR3 comprises 11 residues. CDR3 loop: CASSPGNEQYF.

CDR3 loop: CASSYFPTSVKETQYF. The V call is TRBV6-5, the J call TRBJ2-5; TCRdb reports TRBD2, a call that lacks DNA to check it against. The CDR3 is 16 residues long. Germline-derived CDR1 and CDR2 are MNHEY and SVGAGI.

The chain joins TRBV28 to TRBJ2-7; the D call from TCRdb, TRBD1, cannot be confirmed without DNA. CDR3 length: 13 residues. Per germline, CDR1 MDHEN and CDR2 SYDVKM. The CDR3 protein is CASSSRTGYEQYF.

This chain's CDR3 is CSARDPDRGANEKLFF. V and J are TRBV20-1 and TRBJ1-4; TCRdb returns TRBD1, unconfirmable since there is no DNA. Per germline, CDR1 DFQATT and CDR2 SNEGSKA (reference sequence). The CDR3 sequence is 16 residues long.

This sequence joins TRBV9 and TRBJ1-2; absent DNA, TCRdb's TRBD1 call cannot be checked. Germline V gene lookup returns CDR1 SGDLS and CDR2 YYNGEE. The CDR3 runs 16 residues. The CDR3 loop is CASSVNRGPADYGYTF.

The rearrangement links TRBV11-2 to TRBJ1-4; absent DNA, TCRdb's TRBD1 call cannot be checked. The CDR3 is made up of 17 amino acids. The V gene's germline CDR1 is SGHAT and CDR2 FQNNGV. CDR3 region: CASSVHLVYREGEKLFF.

This clonotype is deemed medium-sized (0.01 to 0.1%) by its frequency. The chain has TRBV28 and TRBJ2-7; TCRdb's D call, TRBD1, is unchecked because there is no DNA. Germline values: CDR1 MDHEN, CDR2 SYDVKM. The CDR3 has 16 amino acids. The CDR3 loop reads CASSLDYGTGLHEQYF.